This TCR beta chain was sequenced during a study of T-cell memory formation after mild COVID-19. Study background: Each donor largely had its own TCR clusters.

Germline V gene data show CDR1 as DFQATT and CDR2 as SNEGSKA (reference sequence). This CDR3 is 15 amino acids long. J was trimmed by 8 bases and V by 5 bases; bases with no gene match: 12. Concerning this clonotype: Its target is not known.

Overall study findings and caveats: Several responding clones turned up in pre-infection memory, indicating that cross-reactive memory may have taken part.

Each CDR3 protein is one row after TCRdb ran MiXCR on the 5' RACE reads. This table has just over 350,000 distinct CDR3 sequences, around 14% appearing once. V is TRBV20-1 and J is TRBJ1-5, with 10 bases that match TRBD1. The sequenced sample was PBMCs or a T cell subset sorted from them (not recorded which). This sequence originates from a man younger than 30 who had mild COVID-19 (a few samples of this study predate the infection). Cell type and time point are not known. The CDR3 is CSASPGQGYVKPQHF. CDR3 sequence (DNA): TGCAGTGCTTCACCGGGACAGGGGTACGTTAAGCCCCAGCATTTT.